This TCR beta chain is from a study of cytomegalovirus exposure and HLA in healthy donors. Study findings and constraints: In a later analysis, most CMV-associated TCR beta chains appeared HLA-restricted. Later findings reportedly placed an Asian-associated ancestry cluster below the roughly 670-donor mean for N-insertions. In a later analysis, across HLA loci, associated TCR counts were highest for DRB1, lowest for HLA-C. Earlier analysis found most TCR beta V segments productive about 87% or about 30% of the time.

Both 60 Vbeta primers and 13 Jbeta primers went into the PCR. This table comes from immunoSEQ multiplex PCR, and its TCRdb copy is limited to in-frame clones, with some not included. The repertoire consists of 200,000 to 250,000 clones, with approximately 80% occurring once and the leading ten covering roughly 0.75%. Between the trimmed V and J ends, which lost 6 bases and 2 bases, there was a span of 11 bases. This CDR3 is 14 amino acids long. Per germline, CDR1 MNHEY and CDR2 SVGAGI. As concerns this clone: Its target is unknown.

J is TRBJ1-5 and V is TRBV6-5; D possibly corresponds to TRBD1 (5 bases). The sample was PBMCs. The TCR was taken from a boy between 2 and 15 years old in good health and CMV-seronegative. CDR3 protein: CASSQGLRNQPQHF. CDR3 nucleotides: TGTGCCAGCAGCCAGGGACTCCGCAATCAGCCCCAGCATTTT.